This T cell receptor (beta chain) appears in the sequencing data of a study of OX40 agonist ivuxolimab in advanced cancers. Study in general: At roughly 83% male, the cohort had a mean age of approximately 60 years, ranging from roughly 20 to 90. Study-level findings and limits: CD8+ T cells averaged more expanded clones than CD4+. The expanded peripheral T cells' antigen specificity was not determined.

A word on this clone: The antigen is undetermined.

The table came from immunoSEQ multiplex PCR; TCRdb's copy has only in-frame clones and leaves some out. The data hold 50,000 to 55,000 clones, with about 88% observed a single time. This CDR3 has 14 amino acids. Germline V gives CDR1 SGHVS, CDR2 FQNEAQ. V shed 0 bases and J 7 bases; nucleotides not matched to a gene: 5. The clonotype was recovered from an adult with an advanced solid tumor such as melanoma, head and neck, liver or kidney cancer. The gene calls are TRBV7-8 and TRBJ2-5, with 7 bases that match TRBD2. The sequencing used CD4+ or CD8+ T cells sorted from blood, collected in a trial of the OX40 agonist ivuxolimab. The chain's CDR3 is CASSLASASGTQYF. The CDR3, as DNA: TGTGCCAGCAGCTTAGCGTCGGCTAGCGGGACCCAGTACTTC.